This TCR beta chain comes out of a study of T cells in Graves' hyperthyroidism and ophthalmopathy. Study outcomes and limitations: The majority of expanded thyroid clonotypes above 0.001 also appeared in blood.

For Graves' hyperthyroidism to be stable, ophthalmopathy could not progress within 18 months. Template material for amplifying TCR beta CDR3 regions consisted of RNA transcripts. The HTBI primer set served for first-round RT-PCR of the TCR CDR3. TCRdb recomputed calls from the multiplex PCR reads with MiXCR, one row per CDR3 protein. The table lists about 360,000 distinct CDR3 sequences, around 13% of them singletons, with 9.2% in the top ten. Germline values: CDR1 DFQATT, CDR2 SNEGSKA (reference sequence). The CDR3 has 11 residues. This clonotype was seen at least ten times. Its target is unknown. The sequencing input was blood. This chain connects TRBV20-1 to TRBJ2-3; 8 bases match TRBD2. The TCR originated in a young woman with Graves' hyperthyroidism. The CDR3 bases are TGCAGCGGGGGGGGCGCAGATACGCAGTATTTT. Residues: CSGGGADTQYF.